Detailed here is one T cell receptor beta chain. Which antigen it targets is not known. Per-base quality was not reported, and no clone a single base away is much larger than it. The sample comes from a study of PD-L1 blockade in urothelial cancer (dated by TCRdb to 2016 to 2017). At the level of the whole study: Therapy was started in the mid-2010s for all patients, and atezolizumab 1,200 mg was administered intravenously every 3 weeks. About 90% of the roughly 29 patients were identified as males with urothelial cancer of bladder origin, and a prior smoking history was reported by 18 of 29 patients. Patients had an ECOG performance status of 0 or 1 and had received between 0 and 3 prior chemotherapy regimens. Blood samples were analyzed 3 weeks after the start of treatment (second dose) and 6 weeks after the start of treatment. Blood samples gave median yields of approximately 130,000 T cells and more than 80,000 unique TCRs, along with a median clonality of 0.080. The study, an exploratory multi-omic analysis, examined somatic, immune and clinical correlates of response to PD-L1 blockade with atezolizumab in urothelial cancer. Pretreatment tumor samples and matched peripheral blood, collected serially before and after atezolizumab treatment, underwent TCR sequencing. Durable clinical benefit was defined as a progression-free survival longer than 6 months, and TCR features were additionally tested against progression-free survival and overall survival. In the same patients, whole exome sequencing and RNA sequencing of pretreatment tumors were performed in addition to TCR sequencing. Durable clinical benefit was achieved by nine patients and was not achieved by 20 patients. Some 30 patients had pretreatment blood TCR-seq, about 25 had at least one posttreatment blood collection, and about 25 had tumor TCR-seq.

Counted from cysteine to phenylalanine, this CDR3 has 13 amino acids. Kept here is only the CDR3 DNA, which spans 39 bases and is read in frame from base 1. Cut back by 2 bases and 5 bases, the V and J ends lie 10 bases apart. CDR1 and CDR2, per the germline V gene, are SGDLS and YYNGEE. Synthetic TCR analog templates were spiked into each PCR to estimate absolute template abundance from read counts. The immunoSEQ assay used bias-controlled V and J gene primers to amplify TCRbeta CDR3 regions from genomic DNA. Sequencing of rearranged TCRbeta segments was done at approximately 20X coverage. Per the source publication's procedure: Clustering was used to correct sequencing errors, and CDR3s were annotated against IMGT so that V, D and J genes could be assigned. Only productive TCRbeta rearrangements were used in downstream analyses, excluding out-of-frame or stop-codon sequences. To compute clonality, Shannon entropy was normalized by the log of the number of unique productive sequences and then subtracted from one. Fisher's exact test with Benjamini-Hochberg correction, at a threshold of adjusted p below 0.01, was used to find clones that differed between time points or between blood and tumor. What TCRdb holds here is the immuneACCESS table cut down to in-frame rearrangements. Part of the clones is not present; checked against another copy, under half of the missing clones reflect an unresolved V gene, and the others are unexplained. The V and J calls and the clone size are those of that table, but D and trimming were determined from the DNA. Within this sample are around 57,000 clones, with more than 80% of them counted one time only. Roughly 1.5% of the sample lies in the top ten.

Summary of the overall study and its limitations: Patients with durable benefit showed greater expansion of tumor-associated TCR clones in peripheral blood 3 weeks after starting treatment (n ≈ 21, p = 0.022). Because the sample size was small (n ≈ 27) and many exploratory analyses were performed, the results are intended to be hypothesis-generating. A pretreatment peripheral blood TCR clonality below the median was linked to improved progression-free and overall survival.

Read against the paper, the sample's time point label means: pretreatment peripheral blood. A cohort of 25 to 35 patients with locally advanced or metastatic urothelial carcinoma, treated at Memorial Sloan Kettering on a trial protocol, was included. Peripheral blood mononuclear cells were collected pretreatment and during treatment, at between 1 and 8 total time points per patient. The Qiagen DNeasy Blood extraction kit was used to purify genomic DNA from total PBMCs and from tumor samples. PBMCs were collected pretreatment and during treatment, and were isolated and stored as previously described.

The input for sequencing was PBMCs, taken around atezolizumab (anti-PD-L1) treatment. The receptor chain draws on TRBV9 and TRBJ2-5; TRBD1 is perhaps the D gene, given 5 matching bases. The receptor comes from a man aged 65 to 85 with urothelial cancer. The CDR3 here reads CASSVQGSETQYF. The DNA is as follows: TGTGCCAGCAGCGTCCAGGGCTCGGAGACCCAGTACTTC. The CDR3, completed at both ends by the reference TRBV9 and TRBJ2-5 genes, gives the full variable domain DSGVTQTPKHLITATGQRVTLRCSPRSGDLSVYWYQQSLDQGLQFLIQYYNGEERAKGNILERFSAQQFPDLHSELNLSSLELGDSALYFCASSVQGSETQYFGPGTRLLVL.